The 7 T cell receptor beta chains below all came from one sample that was sequenced in a study of T cells after yellow fever vaccination. TCRdb passed the 5' RACE reads through MiXCR, listing each CDR3 protein once. Among around 68,000 distinct CDR3 sequences listed, more than 5.5% were seen once. The sample was CD8+ T cells sorted from PBMCs, taken around 10 days after the first yellow fever vaccination. Receptor source: a young man who received the YFV17D yellow fever vaccine.

This chain uses TRBV7-7 with TRBJ2-7; maybe TRBD1 (5 bases). The V end was cut by 5 bases, the J end by 4 bases, with 15 bases between. This CDR3 comprises 14 residues. From germline, CDR1 is SSHAT and CDR2 FNYEAQ (reference sequence). The CDR3 sequence: CASSTSPTAYEQYF. The CDR3 nucleotides are TGTGCCAGCAGCACTTCGCCGACAGCGTACGAGCAGTACTTC.

The chain has TRBV11-2 and TRBJ2-7; D uncertain. V lost 2 bases to trimming and J lost 6 bases, with 8 bases between them. The CDR3 contains 12 residues. Germline V CDR1 and CDR2: SGHAT, FQNNGV. The CDR3 DNA sequence: TGTGCCAGCAGCTTACCTGGGTGCGAGCAGTACTTC. Protein product: CASSLPGCEQYF.

This clonotype was observed many times. The chain recombines TRBV4-1 with TRBJ2-7; TRBD1 matches at 9 bases. The germline CDR1 and CDR2 sequences are MGHRA and YSYEKL. With V trimmed by 0 bases and J by 3 bases, 0 bases remained unmatched. The CDR3 is made up of 14 amino acids. CDR3 sequence (DNA): TGCGCCAGCAGCCAAGAGGGACAGGGCTACGAGCAGTACTTC. It translates to CASSQEGQGYEQYF.

Ten or more counts support this clonotype. The J gene is TRBJ2-7, the V gene TRBV7-9; TRBD1 agrees at 7 bases. This CDR3 is 13 amino acids long. V gave up 1 base and J gave up 5 bases; unmatched junction bases: 2. Germline CDR1 reads SEHNR; CDR2 reads FQNEAQ (reference sequence). The CDR3 protein is CASSLDQGDEQYF. In DNA, the CDR3 is TGTGCCAGCAGCTTAGATCAGGGGGACGAGCAGTACTTC.

DNA of the CDR3: TGTGCCAGCAGCTTATTTTTCACGGGACAGAACACTGAAGCTTTCTTT. This sequence encodes CASSLFFTGQNTEAFF. J is TRBJ1-1 and V is TRBV7-9; tentatively, D is TRBD1 (6 bases). V lost 2 bases and J 1 base, leaving 14 bases between the germline ends. Germline loops: CDR1 SEHNR, CDR2 FQNEAQ (reference sequence). CDR3 size: 16 residues.

In this sample, this clonotype turned up a few times. V and J are TRBV6-2 or TRBV6-3 and TRBJ1-2; TRBD1 aligns across 9 bases. The CDR3 is 14 amino acids. Germline CDR1 MNHEY, CDR2 SVGEGT. V gave up 7 bases and J gave up 8 bases; unmatched junction bases: 11. Here the CDR3 reads CASISDRGIYGYTF. The CDR3 DNA is TGTGCCAGCATCAGCGACAGGGGGATCTACGGCTACACCTTC.

In this sample, this clonotype turned up a few times. J is TRBJ1-3 and V is TRBV7-9; D not certain. V dropped 1 base and J dropped 2 bases, with 9 bases sitting between them. Germline V gene lookup returns CDR1 SEHNR and CDR2 FQNEAQ (reference sequence). The length of the CDR3 is 15 residues. CDR3 protein: CASSLVGIPGNTIYF. In nucleotides, the CDR3 is TGTGCCAGCAGCTTAGTTGGGATCCCTGGAAACACCATATATTTT.